This is a list of T cell receptor beta chains from one sample in a study of a mutant IDH1 vaccine in newly diagnosed glioma. Sequenced by immunoSEQ multiplex PCR; TCRdb stores in-frame clones only, minus some. Here the sample spans 20,000 to 25,000 clones, just over 70% being singletons. No antigen is known for these receptors. Material: peripheral blood mononuclear cells (PBMCs), obtained from a glioma patient whose treatment included an IDH1 peptide vaccine. All receptors derive from a man aged 18 to 29 with glioma. Some clones in this sample may be carry-over from other donors' samples. The CDR3 runs from the conserved cysteine through the conserved F or W. Fields, in order: J gene, V gene, clone size, CDR3 protein. The listing skips clone size in some rows; elsewhere it reads once, few, many or a size class.

TRBJ2-5 | TRBV28 | NA | CASSQETQYF
TRBJ1-5 | TRBV28 | few | CASRGRSNQPQHF
TRBJ2-1 | TRBV4-3 | NA | CASSQESGYNEQFF
TRBJ2-7 | TRBV15 | NA | CATSRERSIYEQYF
TRBJ2-7 | TRBV5-5 | once | CASSPRISVQGAQKQYF
TRBJ1-1 | TRBV7-9 | few | CASSLGTGLNTEAFF
TRBJ2-7 | TRBV5-1 | few | CASSLVGSGEQYF
TRBJ1-6 | TRBV4-3 | NA | CASSQEPFSYNSPLHF
TRBJ2-7 | TRBV4-3 | NA | CASSQGQGTGEQYF
TRBJ1-4 | TRBV18 | NA | CASSPRTGLNEKLFF
TRBJ2-2 | TRBV30 | NA | CAWSRTSGTTGELFF